The T cell receptor (beta chain) under discussion was sequenced for a study of early T cells in non-severe SARS-CoV-2 infection. Study-level background: Chains stayed unpaired after sequencing of bulk RNA from unsorted whole blood.

This clonotype was recorded many times. What it binds is not known. Overall study findings and caveats: Clonotype matching in VDJdb favored anti-spike CD8 responses and did not capture private and CD4 specificities.

In the library, individual cDNA molecules carried attached unique molecular identifiers. TCRdb itself ran the 5' RACE reads through MiXCR, one entry per CDR3 protein. There are about 52,000 distinct CDR3 sequences in the sample; approximately 7.6% occur only once, and approximately 4.6% lies in the top ten. The length of the CDR3 is 13 residues. V lost 8 bases and J lost 0, with 5 bases in between. The J gene is TRBJ1-6, the V gene TRBV12-3 or TRBV12-4, with no clear D. Source material: whole blood. This sequence originates from an adult who was a healthcare worker with PCR-confirmed SARS-CoV-2 infection or an uninfected control (not recorded which). Written as DNA, the CDR3 is TGTGCCAGCTCGAACTCCTATAATTCACCCCTCCACTTT. This encodes CASSNSYNSPLHF.